The 5 T cell receptor beta chains below come from one sample, sequenced in a study of blood T cell repertoires in COVID-19. Measured with immunoSEQ multiplex PCR; TCRdb has only the in-frame clones, and not every one. In the table there are tens of thousands of clones, about 76% of which are singletons. Specimen: peripheral blood. The source of these receptors is a man older than 75 with acute or convalescent COVID-19.

V usage is TRBV9 and J usage is TRBJ2-6; the D gene is possibly TRBD2 (6 bases). Deletions cut 7 bases from V and 0 bases from J, with 8 bases between. Germline V gene data show CDR1 as SGDLS and CDR2 as YYNGEE. The CDR3 extends over 14 amino acids. The CDR3 DNA sequence: TGTGCCAGCTCGGAGGGCTCTGGGGCCAACGTCCTGACTTTC. It encodes CASSEGSGANVLTF.

This clone showed up just once. The J gene is TRBJ1-4, the V gene TRBV2; 8 bases align to TRBD1. CDR3 length equals 13 residues. V lost 5 bases, J lost 5 bases, and 1 base stayed unmatched. Per the germline V gene, CDR1 is SNHLY and CDR2 is FYNNEI. The CDR3 here is CASSWDRNEKLFF. CDR3 in DNA: TGTGCCAGCAGTTGGGACAGGAATGAAAAACTGTTTTTT.

About this clone itself: This CDR3 is also generated by other DNA sequences in the sample. This rearrangement joins TRBV28 to TRBJ1-4, with 9 bases aligning to TRBD1. This CDR3 has 13 residues. Trimming removed 6 bases from V and 8 bases from J; junction bases left unmatched: 4. Germline V lookup: CDR1 MDHEN, CDR2 SYDVKM. This chain's CDR3 is CASRGQGGEKLFF. The DNA of the CDR3 is TGTGCCAGCAGGGGACAGGGAGGGGAAAAACTGTTTTTT.

The chain joins TRBV28 to TRBJ1-1; 12 bases are a match to TRBD1. The trim removed 6 bases at V and 5 bases at J, leaving 10 bases unmatched. The V gene's germline CDR1 is MDHEN and CDR2 SYDVKM. The CDR3 has 16 amino acids. CDR3 DNA sequence: TGTGCCAGCAGAACCGGGACAGGGGGCCTGGGAACTGAAGCTTTCTTT. Protein: CASRTGTGGLGTEAFF. The variable domain in full, with the rest retrieved from reference TRBV28 and TRBJ1-1, is DVKVTQSSRYLVKRTGEKVFLECVQDMDHENMFWYRQDPGLGLRLIYFSYDVKMKEKGDIPEGYSVSREKKERFSLILESASTNQTSMYLCASRTGTGGLGTEAFFGQGTRLTVV.

This chain uses TRBV7-3 with TRBJ2-1, with 11 bases lining up with TRBD2. V was clipped by 3 bases and J by 2 bases; unmatched bases: 3. Germline V lookup: CDR1 SGHTA, CDR2 FQGTGA. This CDR3 has 16 amino acids. The CDR3 loop is CASSFTSGSTYNEQFF. In DNA, the CDR3 is TGTGCCAGCAGCTTCACTAGCGGGAGCACCTACAATGAGCAGTTCTTC.